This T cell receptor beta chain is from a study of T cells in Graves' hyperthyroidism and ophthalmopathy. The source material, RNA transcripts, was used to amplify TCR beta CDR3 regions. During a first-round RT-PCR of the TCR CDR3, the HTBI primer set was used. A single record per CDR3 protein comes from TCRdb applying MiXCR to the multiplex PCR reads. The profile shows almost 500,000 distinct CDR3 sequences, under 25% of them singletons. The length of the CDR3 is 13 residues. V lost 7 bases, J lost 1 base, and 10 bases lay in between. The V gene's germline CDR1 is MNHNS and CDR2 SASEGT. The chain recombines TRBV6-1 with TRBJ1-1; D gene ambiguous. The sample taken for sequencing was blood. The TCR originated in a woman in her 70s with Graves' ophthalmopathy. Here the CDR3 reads CASIEIGNTEAFF. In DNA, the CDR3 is TGTGCCAGCATTGAGATTGGGAACACTGAAGCTTTCTTT.